Listed below are T cell receptor beta chains from one sample, sequenced in a study of Ad26.COV2.S vaccination and SARS-CoV-2 variants. The repertoire was sequenced with immunoSEQ multiplex PCR; TCRdb's copy has only in-frame clones and lacks some. Of 440,000 or so clones in the sample, 89% were seen once. Sequences were derived from peripheral blood, sampled in a trial of Ad26.COV2.S vaccine versus placebo. The origin of the receptors is a person between 18 and 65 years old who received the Ad26.COV2.S COVID-19 vaccine or a placebo. The CDR3 runs from the conserved cysteine through the conserved F or W. D genes are given only for firm matches. Part of the rows lack a size; the others show once, few, many or a class for expanded clones.

D | J | V | size | DNA | CDR3
NA | TRBJ1-6 | TRBV18 | NA | TGTGCCAGCTCACTCTATGGAGTGGGATTCAGCTCCTATAATTCACCCCTCCACTTT | CASSLYGVGFSSYNSPLHF
TRBD1 | TRBJ2-7 | TRBV4-2 | few | TGTGCCAGCAGCCATCTTAAAGGGACAGGGGGCTCATACGAGCAGTACTTC | CASSHLKGTGGSYEQYF
NA | TRBJ2-1 | TRBV2 | NA | TGTGCCAGCAGTGATCTTCAGTACAATGAGCAGTTCTTC | CASSDLQYNEQFF
NA | TRBJ2-3 | TRBV27 | NA | TGTGCCAGCAACCCCGGGAGCACAGATACGCAGTATTTT | CASNPGSTDTQYF
NA | TRBJ1-4 | TRBV19 | NA | TGTGCCAGTAGTATCGCGGCGACAACTAATGAAAAACTGTTTTTT | CASSIAATTNEKLFF
NA | TRBJ1-1 | TRBV7-6 | NA | TGTGCCAGCAGCTTAGTAATGGCCGAGAACACTGAAGCTTTCTTT | CASSLVMAENTEAFF
NA | TRBJ2-7 | TRBV5-1 | NA | TGCGCCAGCAGCCCGACAGTCAACTCCTACGAGCAGTACTTC | CASSPTVNSYEQYF
TRBD2 | TRBJ2-3 | TRBV19 | NA | TGTGCCAGTAGTAGGGGACTAGCGGGGGGTCGGACAGATACGCAGTATTTT | CASSRGLAGGRTDTQYF
NA | TRBJ2-7 | TRBV5-5 | NA | TGTGCCAGCAGCTTGACGGCATTGGGGTACGAGCAGTACTTC | CASSLTALGYEQYF
TRBD2 | TRBJ2-6 | TRBV7-9 | NA | TGTGCCAGTCCCAGCGGGGCTACTGGGGCCAACGTCCTGACTTTC | CASPSGATGANVLTF
NA | TRBJ1-6 | TRBV19 | NA | TGTGCCAGCGGGACGCTTGGGATCTCACCCCTCCACTTT | CASGTLGISPLHF
TRBD1 | TRBJ1-2 | TRBV10-3 | NA | TGTGCCATCAGTGAGGGACAGGGCTATGGCTACACCTTC | CAISEGQGYGYTF
NA | TRBJ1-1 | TRBV30 | NA | TGTGCCTGGAGGAACCCTACAGGGCTATCGAGGACTGAAGCTTTCTTT | CAWRNPTGLSRTEAFF
TRBD2 | TRBJ2-1 | TRBV10-1 | NA | TGCGCCAGGGGAAGCGGGAGGAGCGAAAATGAGCAGTTCTTC | CARGSGRSENEQFF
NA | TRBJ2-1 | TRBV11-2 | NA | TGTGCCAGCAGCCGGCTCAGCGGACCGAGGGACAATGAGCAGTTCTTC | CASSRLSGPRDNEQFF
NA | TRBJ2-7 | TRBV14 | NA | TGTGCCAGCAGCCTAGCGAGCTACGAGCAGTACTTC | CASSLASYEQYF
TRBD1 | TRBJ2-3 | TRBV9 | NA | TGTGCCAGCAGCGTAGAAGGGGACAGGTCGAGAGATACGCAGTATTTT | CASSVEGDRSRDTQYF
NA | TRBJ1-5 | TRBV7-9 | NA | TGTGCCAGCAGCTTATTAGGTCAGCCCCAGCATTTT | CASSLLGQPQHF
TRBD1 | TRBJ1-4 | TRBV7-2 | NA | TGTGCCAGCAGCCGGCCGGGACAGAATGAAAAACTGTTTTTT | CASSRPGQNEKLFF
NA | TRBJ1-1 | TRBV6-1 | few | TGTGCCAGCAGTGAATATCAAGCGAACACTGAAGCTTTCTTT | CASSEYQANTEAFF
NA | TRBJ2-7 | TRBV19 | NA | TGTGCCAGTAGTATGTTTTCGGGGGGACAGTCATCCTACGAGCAGTACTTC | CASSMFSGGQSSYEQYF
NA | TRBJ1-1 | TRBV11-2 | NA | TGTGCCAGCAGCTTAGTCCCAGGGGATACTGAAGCTTTCTTT | CASSLVPGDTEAFF
TRBD1 | TRBJ2-1 | TRBV11-1 | NA | TGTGCCAGCAGCCGGGGACAGGGGGCCTACAATGAGCAGTTCTTC | CASSRGQGAYNEQFF
TRBD2 | TRBJ2-5 | TRBV20-1 | NA | TGCAGTGCTAGTGGTGCGGGGGGGCAAACGGAGACCCAGTACTTC | CSASGAGGQTETQYF
NA | TRBJ1-4 | TRBV11-2 | NA | TGTGCCAGCAGCCCCAGACCGGCGAATGAAAAACTGTTTTTT | CASSPRPANEKLFF
TRBD1 | TRBJ1-2 | TRBV3-1/TRBV3-2 | few | TGTGCCAGCAGCCAAGATGCCGCAGGGGGTAGGTATGGCTACACCTTC | CASSQDAAGGRYGYTF
NA | TRBJ2-7 | TRBV7-8 | NA | TGTGCCAGCAGCTTACACTCCTACGAGCAGTACTTC | CASSLHSYEQYF
NA | TRBJ1-2 | TRBV2 | once | TGTGCCAGCCTGGGGAAACGGGTGAGGACTTATGGCTACACCTTC | CASLGKRVRTYGYTF
TRBD2 | TRBJ2-5 | TRBV18 | NA | TGTGCCAGCTCACGACCCGGACTAGCGGGAGGGGAAGAGACCCAGTACTTC | CASSRPGLAGGEETQYF
NA | TRBJ1-2 | TRBV4-3 | NA | TGCGCCAGCAGCCGCGTAATCGCGGGGGCCTATGGCTACACCTTC | CASSRVIAGAYGYTF
NA | TRBJ2-2 | TRBV5-5 | once | TGTGCCAGCAGCTTGGCTGGGATAGTGAACACCGGGGAGCTGTTTTTT | CASSLAGIVNTGELFF
TRBD1 | TRBJ2-1 | TRBV5-1 | NA | TGCGCCAGCAGCCCGAGACAGGGGGTCGTCAATGAGCAGTTCTTC | CASSPRQGVVNEQFF
NA | TRBJ2-5 | TRBV7-9 | NA | TGTGCCAGCAGCCTCAACATCCCCGGAGAGACCCAGTACTTC | CASSLNIPGETQYF
TRBD1 | TRBJ1-4 | TRBV12-3/TRBV12-4 | NA | TGTGCCATCAATAGACAGGGCCATGAAAAACTGTTTTTT | CAINRQGHEKLFF
TRBD1 | TRBJ1-6 | TRBV18 | NA | TGTGCCAGCTCCCCTGATGGGACAGCCTATAATTCACCCCTCCACTTT | CASSPDGTAYNSPLHF
TRBD2 | TRBJ2-1 | TRBV18 | NA | TGTGCCAGCTCACCTAGCGGGTTGTCCTACAATGAGCAGTTCTTC | CASSPSGLSYNEQFF
NA | TRBJ2-5 | TRBV30 | NA | TGTGCCTGGAGTGGGGGGGACCAAGAGACCCAGTACTTC | CAWSGGDQETQYF
TRBD1 | TRBJ1-1 | TRBV4-3 | once | TGCGCCAGCAGCCAAGGTGTGGGACAGGGTTTTGGTGAAGCTTTCTTT | CASSQGVGQGFGEAFF
NA | TRBJ1-3 | TRBV4-1 | NA | TGCGCCAGCAGCCCGGGACTCGGGGCGGCTGGAAACACCATATATTTT | CASSPGLGAAGNTIYF
NA | TRBJ1-5 | TRBV19 | few | TGTGCCAGTAGTCCCTCACTGAGCAATCAGCCCCAGCATTTT | CASSPSLSNQPQHF
NA | TRBJ2-2 | TRBV19 | NA | TGTGCCAGCCGTACAGGGTGGAACACCGGGGAGCTGTTTTTT | CASRTGWNTGELFF
NA | TRBJ2-2 | TRBV5-1 | NA | TGCGCCAGCAGCTTGGAACCCCCGGGACGGAACACCGGGGAGCTGTTTTTT | CASSLEPPGRNTGELFF
NA | TRBJ1-1 | TRBV6-1 | NA | TGTGCCAGCAACCTGAACACTGAAGCTTTCTTT | CASNLNTEAFF
NA | TRBJ1-5 | TRBV11-2 | NA | TGTGCCAGCAGCTTAAACCGGGAGGAGCCCCAGCATTTT | CASSLNREEPQHF